Each of the 15 T cell receptor beta chains below was sequenced from the same sample in a study of Graves' ophthalmopathy and Graves' hyperthyroidism. For repertoire sequencing, the TCR beta CDR3 regions were amplified from RNA transcripts. HTBI-primed first-round RT-PCR preceded second-round multiplex PCR. TCRdb used MiXCR to reprocess the multiplex PCR reads, holding one entry per CDR3 protein. This sample carries 350,000 or so distinct CDR3 sequences, around a sixth of them seen once, and the ten largest clones take about 12%. Sequenced input: peripheral blood. Receptors were obtained from an adult man with Graves' ophthalmopathy.

This clonotype has a count of ten or more. The V gene is TRBV10-3, the J gene TRBJ1-1; 9 bases are a match to TRBD1. Germline assignment: CDR1 ENHRY and CDR2 SYGVKD. The CDR3 spans 15 residues. The V and J ends lost 6 bases and 5 bases, in that order; junction bases with no gene match: 10. CDR3 protein: CAISQPTTGGTEAFF. The CDR3 bases are TGTGCCATCAGCCAACCCACGACAGGGGGGACTGAAGCTTTCTTT.

This clonotype was seen a handful of times. The rearrangement links TRBV7-9 to TRBJ2-7; either TRBD1 or TRBD2 may supply D (5 bases each). Per the germline V gene, CDR1 is SEHNR and CDR2 is FQNEAQ (reference sequence). This CDR3 has 15 amino acids. V was pared by 4 bases and J by 0 bases, with 13 bases between. The CDR3 nucleotides are TGTGCCAGCAGCTCAGGGTTGGGGAGCTCCTACGAGCAGTACTTC. This codes for CASSSGLGSSYEQYF.

This clonotype was observed at least ten times. This rearrangement joins TRBV6-2 or TRBV6-3 to TRBJ1-5, with no clear D. In germline, CDR1 is MNHEY, CDR2 SVGEGT. V dropped 0 bases and J dropped 11 bases, with 8 bases sitting between them. This CDR3 is built from 12 residues. The CDR3 loop reads CASSYSKEAQHF. CDR3 bases: TGTGCCAGCAGTTACTCGAAAGAAGCCCAGCATTTT.

This clonotype was seen many times. V usage is TRBV3-1 and J usage is TRBJ2-7; the D gene is possibly TRBD1 (6 bases). Germline CDR1 reads LGHDT; CDR2 reads YNNKEL (reference sequence). CDR3 length: 13 amino acids. The germline V and J ends were trimmed by 0 bases and 6 bases, with 9 bases remaining between them. DNA for the CDR3: TGTGCCAGCAGCCAAGATGGGGGCCGCGAGCAGTACTTC. Translated, it gives CASSQDGGREQYF.

In this sample, this clonotype turned up many times. This chain joins TRBV7-2 and TRBJ1-2, with D hard to call. Trimming stripped 5 bases from V and 1 base from J, with 14 bases between. CDR1 is SGHTA and CDR2 is FQGNSA in the germline V gene. CDR3 size: 15 residues. CDR3 sequence reads: CASSQLASNNYGYTF. Here the CDR3 DNA reads TGTGCCAGCAGCCAGCTGGCCAGCAATAACTATGGCTACACCTTC.

This clonotype was seen a few times. One end of the junction does not line up with germline, which may come from a read error. The chain couples TRBV6-1 to TRBJ2-7; D uncertain. CDR3 size: 13 residues. Germline CDR1 reads MNHNS; CDR2 reads SASEGT. The CDR3 DNA is TGTGCCAGCACGGTGCGGCAGACCTACGAGCAGTGCTTC. Amino acid sequence: CASTVRQTYEQCF.

This clonotype was seen ten or more times. This rearrangement joins TRBV5-1 to TRBJ2-5, with 13 nucleotides matching TRBD2. CDR1 and CDR2 from the germline V gene are SGHRS and YFSETQ. This CDR3 has 15 residues. The V gene end was trimmed by 4 bases and the J gene end by 5 bases; junction bases not matched to a gene: 5. CDR3 protein: CASSGGTSGKETQYF. The DNA of the CDR3 is TGCGCCAGCAGCGGCGGGACTAGCGGGAAGGAGACCCAGTACTTC.

To note about this clonotype: One end of the junction fails to match germline, which may point to a read error. The chain uses TRBV5-1 and TRBJ2-5; 10 bases line up with TRBD2. From germline, CDR1 is SGHRS and CDR2 YFSETQ. This CDR3 spans 13 amino acids. The CDR3 here is CASSTSGEEIQYF. CDR3 sequence (DNA): TGCGCCAGCAGCACTAGCGGGGAAGAGATCCAGTACTTC. Combining the CDR3 with reference TRBV5-1 and TRBJ2-5 gives the whole variable domain KAGVTQTPRYLIKTRGQQVTLSCSPISGHRSVSWYQQTPGQGLQFLFEYFSETQRNKGNFPGRFSGRQFSNSRSEMNVSTLELGDSALYLCASSTSGEEIQYFGPGTRLLVL.

The V call is TRBV27, the J call TRBJ2-7; D is unresolved. The germline gives CDR1 MNHEY, CDR2 SMNVEV (reference sequence). The CDR3 totals 12 residues. Deletions cut 3 bases from V and 9 bases from J, with 12 bases between. This chain's CDR3 is CASSFPTGWQYF. The CDR3 DNA is TGTGCCAGCAGTTTCCCCACCGGATGGCAGTACTTC.

This clonotype came up many times. The J gene is TRBJ1-5, the V gene TRBV20-1; D remains ambiguous. This CDR3 has 14 residues. Germline V gene lookup returns CDR1 DFQATT and CDR2 SNEGSKA (reference sequence). Trimming removed 1 base from V and 2 bases from J, with 9 bases in between. CDR3 DNA sequence: TGCAGTGCTAGAGGAAACTATGGCAATCAGCCCCAGCATTTT. Translation: CSARGNYGNQPQHF.

At least ten counts were recorded for this clonotype. This chain joins TRBV7-2 and TRBJ2-4, with 7 positions matching TRBD1. After removal of 8 bases from V and 5 bases from J, the junction contained 6 bases not matched to a gene. The CDR3 totals 13 residues. Germline V lookup: CDR1 SGHTA, CDR2 FQGNSA. CDR3 coding DNA: TGTGCCAGCGCGGCCGACAGGGAAAACATTCAGTACTTC. Encoded protein: CASAADRENIQYF.

In its sample, this clonotype was seen many times. The chain couples TRBV6-2 or TRBV6-3 to TRBJ1-5, with D perhaps TRBD1 (6 bases). The V end lost 4 bases, the J end lost 3 bases, and 10 bases lay between the germline ends. The CDR3 sequence is 14 residues long. Germline assignment: CDR1 MNHEY and CDR2 SVGEGT. The CDR3 loop is CASSSGQYNQPQHF. The CDR3 DNA reads as TGTGCCAGCAGTTCCGGACAGTACAATCAGCCCCAGCATTTT.

As for this clonotype: This may arise from a read error, as a much more abundant clone is one base away. The chain uses TRBV5-1 and TRBJ2-7; no reliable D call. Trimming took 0 bases from V and 2 from J, leaving 9 bases between them. CDR3 length: 14 amino acids. Germline-derived CDR1 and CDR2 are SGHRS and YFSETQ. The CDR3 spells CASSLAVAAYEQYF. CDR3 DNA: TGCGCCAGCAGCTTGGCGGTAGCAGCCTACGAGCAGTACTTC.

This clonotype was detected ten times or more. V is TRBV20-1 and J is TRBJ1-2; 7 nucleotides agree with TRBD1. This CDR3 has 12 residues. Germline lookup yields CDR1 DFQATT and CDR2 SNEGSKA (reference sequence). The CDR3 reads CSGQVFDYGYTF. The CDR3 bases are TGCAGCGGACAGGTTTTTGACTATGGCTACACCTTC.

This clonotype was detected ten times or more. This chain uses TRBV15 with TRBJ2-7; no reliable D call. CDR3 length: 13 amino acids. V lost 1 base, J lost 6 bases, and 10 bases lay in between. CDR1 and CDR2 from the germline V gene are LNHNV and YYDKDF (reference sequence). The CDR3 bases are TGTGCCACCAGCAGAGTCCGGGCGTCCGAGCAGTACTTC. Amino acids: CATSRVRASEQYF. Using reference TRBV15 and TRBJ2-7 for the parts outside the CDR3, the full variable domain is DAMVIQNPRYQVTQFGKPVTLSCSQTLNHNVMYWYQQKSSQAPKLLFHYYDKDFNNEADTPDNFQSRRPNTSFCFLDIRSPGLGDTAMYLCATSRVRASEQYFGPGTRLTVT.